Listed below are T cell receptor beta chains from one sample, sequenced in a study of vaccination effects on CD4 cells after COVID-19. This table comes from immunoSEQ multiplex PCR, and its TCRdb copy is limited to in-frame clones, with some not included. This sample has approximately 30,000 clones, with 60% to 75% found just once. The antigens these receptors bind are not known. The sample consisted of CD4+ T cells from PBMCs cultured with HCoV-OC43 spike peptides, taken before COVID-19 vaccination. The origin of the receptors is a human donor who received a COVID-19 vaccine. CDR3s include the opening cysteine and the closing phenylalanine or tryptophan. The order of the fields is V gene, clone size, J gene, D gene, CDR3 DNA, CDR3 protein. The D gene is left open where the match is weak. Size tells how often a clone was seen (once, few, many) or the class of an expanded clone, and some rows leave it out.

V: TRBV7-7; size: few; J: TRBJ2-5; D: NA; DNA: TGTGCTAGCAGCTCCTCCCGAGCGGAACTCCAAGAGACCCAGTACTTC; CDR3: CASSSSRAELQETQYF
V: TRBV6-5; size: NA; J: TRBJ2-7; D: TRBD1; DNA: TGTGCCAGCAGTTACCGACAGGGGGGTTACGAGCAGTACTTC; CDR3: CASSYRQGGYEQYF
V: TRBV2; size: NA; J: TRBJ1-5; D: NA; DNA: TGTGCCAGCAGTGTGTCAGATTCCGAACAGCCCCAGCATTTT; CDR3: CASSVSDSEQPQHF
V: TRBV20-1; size: NA; J: TRBJ2-3; D: NA; DNA: TGCAGTGCTAGTACCCTAACAGATACGCAGTATTTT; CDR3: CSASTLTDTQYF
V: TRBV19; size: NA; J: TRBJ1-5; D: NA; DNA: TGTGCCAGTAGGTGGGGGAGGGGTCAGCCCCAGCATTTT; CDR3: CASRWGRGQPQHF
V: TRBV6-2/TRBV6-3; size: many; J: TRBJ2-7; D: NA; DNA: TGTGCCAGCAGTTACAGGAGTGAGCAGTACTTC; CDR3: CASSYRSEQYF
V: TRBV5-6; size: NA; J: TRBJ1-1; D: NA; DNA: TGTGCCAGCAGCTTGTTGTCAGCTGAAGCTTTCTTT; CDR3: CASSLLSAEAFF
V: TRBV5-1; size: once; J: TRBJ2-1; D: TRBD1; DNA: TGCGCCAGCAGCCGCCCCCAAGGGGGCACCTACAATGAGCAGTTCTTC; CDR3: CASSRPQGGTYNEQFF
V: TRBV5-6; size: NA; J: TRBJ2-5; D: NA; DNA: TGTGCCAGCAGCTCACTGGGGGGGCGAAGGGAGACCCAGTACTTC; CDR3: CASSSLGGRRETQYF
V: TRBV28; size: NA; J: TRBJ2-5; D: NA; DNA: TGTGCCAGCAGCCCCCCGGGACAATGGGGGGAGACCCAGTACTTC; CDR3: CASSPPGQWGETQYF
V: TRBV5-4; size: NA; J: TRBJ2-7; D: NA; DNA: TGTGCCAGCAGCACCCGGGACCTAAAGATCGGGCCCTACGAGCAGTACTTC; CDR3: CASSTRDLKIGPYEQYF
V: TRBV19; size: NA; J: TRBJ2-7; D: NA; DNA: TGTGCCAGTACTTATGTGGGCTCCTACGAGCAGTACTTC; CDR3: CASTYVGSYEQYF
V: TRBV10-3; size: NA; J: TRBJ2-3; D: NA; DNA: TGTGCCAGCGAGGCCCAGGGCTTCCGCACAGATACGCAGTATTTT; CDR3: CASEAQGFRTDTQYF
V: TRBV19; size: NA; J: TRBJ1-2; D: NA; DNA: TGTGCCAGCCGAAATGAGGTGGGGAGAGGCTACACCTTC; CDR3: CASRNEVGRGYTF
V: TRBV6-2/TRBV6-3; size: NA; J: TRBJ2-5; D: TRBD2; DNA: TGTGCCAGCAGTTATCTGCGGGGGGACCTCCAAGAGACCCAGTACTTC; CDR3: CASSYLRGDLQETQYF
V: TRBV11-2; size: NA; J: TRBJ1-2; D: TRBD1; DNA: TGTGCCAGCAGCTTTGGGACAGGGAACTATGGCTACACCTTC; CDR3: CASSFGTGNYGYTF
V: TRBV5-4; size: few; J: TRBJ1-3; D: NA; DNA: TGTGCCAGCAGCTTGTCACAGGGATTTGGAAACACCATATATTTT; CDR3: CASSLSQGFGNTIYF
V: TRBV30; size: NA; J: TRBJ2-2; D: TRBD2; DNA: TGTGCCTGGCGGCCGGGGGGGGCCGGGGAGCTGTTTTTT; CDR3: CAWRPGGAGELFF
V: TRBV7-2; size: NA; J: TRBJ1-5; D: NA; DNA: TGTGCCAGCAGCTTAGACAGGGCGGTGAATCAGCCCCAGCATTTT; CDR3: CASSLDRAVNQPQHF
V: TRBV5-1; size: NA; J: TRBJ1-1; D: TRBD1; DNA: TGCGCCAGCGGACAGCGAGGGGGCGGGACGACTGAAGCTTTCTTT; CDR3: CASGQRGGGTTEAFF
V: TRBV7-2; size: once; J: TRBJ2-2; D: TRBD2; DNA: TGTGCCAGCAGTCTCAGCGGGGGGGCAAACGGGGAGCTGTTTTTT; CDR3: CASSLSGGANGELFF
V: TRBV14; size: NA; J: TRBJ2-1; D: TRBD2; DNA: TGTGCCAGCAGCCAAGATGGACTAGCGATCGATGAGCAGTTCTTC; CDR3: CASSQDGLAIDEQFF
V: TRBV6-6; size: NA; J: TRBJ2-7; D: NA; DNA: TGTGCCAGCAGTTACGGACCCCCGTCGAGCAACGAGCAGTACTTC; CDR3: CASSYGPPSSNEQYF